The source of this T cell receptor beta chain is a study of blood T cells in healthy people across ages. Alongside a J-beta primer mix, a sample-barcoded 5' primer served in a second PCR lasting roughly 6 to 11 cycles. TCRdb passed the 5' RACE reads through MiXCR, listing each CDR3 protein once. This sample has 1.5 million to 2 million distinct CDR3 sequences, with around half found just once. The CDR3 loop spans 11 amino acids. Germline-derived CDR1 and CDR2 are SGHTA and FQGNSA. Between the trimmed V and J ends, which lost 8 bases and 7 bases, there was a span of 9 bases. V usage is TRBV7-2 and J usage is TRBJ2-1; no reliable D call. The sample was blood. The sequence derives from a woman in her thirties or forties in good health. This CDR3 is CASQIRNEQFF. CDR3 DNA: TGTGCCAGCCAAATAAGGAATGAGCAGTTCTTC.